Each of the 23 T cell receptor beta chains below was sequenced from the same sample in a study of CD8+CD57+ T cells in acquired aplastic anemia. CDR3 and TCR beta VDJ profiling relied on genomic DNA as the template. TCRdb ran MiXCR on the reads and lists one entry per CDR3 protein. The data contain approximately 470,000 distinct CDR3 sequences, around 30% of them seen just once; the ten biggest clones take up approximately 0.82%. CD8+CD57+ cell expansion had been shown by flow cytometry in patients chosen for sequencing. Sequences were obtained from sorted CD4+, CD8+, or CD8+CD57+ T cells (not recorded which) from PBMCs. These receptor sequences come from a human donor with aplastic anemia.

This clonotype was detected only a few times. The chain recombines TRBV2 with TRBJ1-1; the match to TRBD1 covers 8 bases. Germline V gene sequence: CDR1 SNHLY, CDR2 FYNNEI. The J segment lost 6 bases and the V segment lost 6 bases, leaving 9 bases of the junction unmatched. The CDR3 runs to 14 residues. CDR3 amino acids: CASRKTGEVAEAFF. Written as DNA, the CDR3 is TGTGCCAGCAGAAAGACAGGGGAGGTGGCTGAAGCTTTCTTT.

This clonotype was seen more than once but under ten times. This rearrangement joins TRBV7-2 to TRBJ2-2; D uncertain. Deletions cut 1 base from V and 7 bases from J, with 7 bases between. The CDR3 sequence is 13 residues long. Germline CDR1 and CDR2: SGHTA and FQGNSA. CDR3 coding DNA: TGTGCCAGCAGCTTAGATCTTGACGGGGAGCTGTTTTTT. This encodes CASSLDLDGELFF. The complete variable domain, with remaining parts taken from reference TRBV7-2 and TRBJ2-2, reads GAGVSQSPSNKVTEKGKDVELRCDPISGHTALYWYRQSLGQGLEFLIYFQGNSAPDKSGLPSDRFSAERTGGSVSTLTIQRTQQEDSAVYLCASSLDLDGELFFGEGSRLTVL.

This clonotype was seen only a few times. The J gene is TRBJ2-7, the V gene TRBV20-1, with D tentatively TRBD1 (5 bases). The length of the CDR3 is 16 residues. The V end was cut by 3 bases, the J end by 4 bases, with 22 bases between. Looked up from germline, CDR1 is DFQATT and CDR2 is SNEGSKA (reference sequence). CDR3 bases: TGCAGTGCTAGGTACCCGGACACTGTCTCCCCATACGAGCAGTACTTC. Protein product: CSARYPDTVSPYEQYF.

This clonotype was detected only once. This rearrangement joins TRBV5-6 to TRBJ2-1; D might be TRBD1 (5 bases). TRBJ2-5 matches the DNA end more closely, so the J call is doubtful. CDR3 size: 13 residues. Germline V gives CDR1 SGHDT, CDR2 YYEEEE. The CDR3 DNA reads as TGTGCCAGTTACGACAGCCCTCAAGAGACCCAGTACTTC. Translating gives CASYDSPQETQYF.

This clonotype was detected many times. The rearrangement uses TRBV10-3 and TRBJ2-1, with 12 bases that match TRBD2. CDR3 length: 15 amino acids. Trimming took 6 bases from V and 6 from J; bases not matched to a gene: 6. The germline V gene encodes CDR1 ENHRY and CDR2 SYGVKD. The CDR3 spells CAIRKPSGRANEQFF. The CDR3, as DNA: TGTGCCATCAGAAAGCCTAGCGGGAGGGCCAATGAGCAGTTCTTC.

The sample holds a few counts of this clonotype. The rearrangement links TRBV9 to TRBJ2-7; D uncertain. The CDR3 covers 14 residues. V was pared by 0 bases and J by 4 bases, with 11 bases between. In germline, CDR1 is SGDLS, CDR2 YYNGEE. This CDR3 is CASSVGPTIYEQYF. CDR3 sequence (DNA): TGTGCCAGCAGCGTAGGGCCGACGATATACGAGCAGTACTTC.

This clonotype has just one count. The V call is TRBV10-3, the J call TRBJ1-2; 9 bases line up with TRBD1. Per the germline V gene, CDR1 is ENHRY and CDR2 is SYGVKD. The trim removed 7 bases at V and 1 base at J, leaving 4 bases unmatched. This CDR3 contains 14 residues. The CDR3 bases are TGTGCCATCAAGGGGACAGGGTATAACTATGGCTACACCTTC. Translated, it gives CAIKGTGYNYGYTF.

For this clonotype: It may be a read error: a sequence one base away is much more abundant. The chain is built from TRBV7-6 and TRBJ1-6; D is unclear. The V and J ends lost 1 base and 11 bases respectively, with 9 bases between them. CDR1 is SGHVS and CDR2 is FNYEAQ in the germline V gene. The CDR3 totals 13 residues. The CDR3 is CASSLGPRPPLHF. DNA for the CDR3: TGTGCCAGCAGCTTAGGGCCCCGACCACCCCTCCACTTT.

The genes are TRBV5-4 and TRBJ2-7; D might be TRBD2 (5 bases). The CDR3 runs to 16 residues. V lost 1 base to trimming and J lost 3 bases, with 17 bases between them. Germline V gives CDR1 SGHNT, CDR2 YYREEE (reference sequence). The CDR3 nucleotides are TGTGCCAGCAGCTTGATGGGCTTAGCGATCAACTACGAGCAGTACTTC. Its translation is CASSLMGLAINYEQYF.

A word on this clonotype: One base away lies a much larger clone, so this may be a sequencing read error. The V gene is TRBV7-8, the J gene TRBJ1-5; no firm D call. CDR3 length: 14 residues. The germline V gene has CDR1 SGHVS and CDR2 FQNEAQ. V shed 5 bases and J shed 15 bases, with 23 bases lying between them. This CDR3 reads CASSRGGVGPRVHF. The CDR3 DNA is TGTGCCAGCAGCCGGGGAGGAGTAGGGCCTAGGGTGCATTTT. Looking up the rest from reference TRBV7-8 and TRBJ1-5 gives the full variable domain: GAGVSQSPRYKVAKRGQDVALRCDPISGHVSLFWYQQALGQGPEFLTYFQNEAQLDKSGLPSDRFFAERPEGSVSTLKIQRTQQEDSAVYLCASSRGGVGPRVHFGDGTRLSIL.

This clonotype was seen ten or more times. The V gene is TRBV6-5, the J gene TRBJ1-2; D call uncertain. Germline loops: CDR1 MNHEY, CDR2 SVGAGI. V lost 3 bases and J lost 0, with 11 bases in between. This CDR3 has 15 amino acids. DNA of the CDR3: TGTGCCAGCAGTTATCAGGCGTCGACTAACTATGGCTACACCTTC. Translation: CASSYQASTNYGYTF.

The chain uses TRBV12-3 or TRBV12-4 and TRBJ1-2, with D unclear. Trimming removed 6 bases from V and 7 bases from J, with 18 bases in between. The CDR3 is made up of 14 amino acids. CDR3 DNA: TGTGCCAGCAGGCCCCCGGCCCCGGGGTCTGGCTACACCTTC. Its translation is CASRPPAPGSGYTF.

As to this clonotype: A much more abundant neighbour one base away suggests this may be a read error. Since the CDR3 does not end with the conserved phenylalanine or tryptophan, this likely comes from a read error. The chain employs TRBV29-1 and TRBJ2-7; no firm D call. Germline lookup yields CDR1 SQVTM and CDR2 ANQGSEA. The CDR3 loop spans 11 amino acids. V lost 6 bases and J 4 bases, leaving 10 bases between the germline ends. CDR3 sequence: CSVAVGYEQYL. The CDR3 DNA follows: TGCAGCGTCGCCGTCGGGTACGAGCAGTACCTC.

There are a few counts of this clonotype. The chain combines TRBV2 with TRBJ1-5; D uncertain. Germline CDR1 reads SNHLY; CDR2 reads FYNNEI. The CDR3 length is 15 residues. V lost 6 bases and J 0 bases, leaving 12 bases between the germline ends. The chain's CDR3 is CASSQAINSNQPQHF. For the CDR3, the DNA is TGTGCCAGCAGCCAAGCAATCAATAGCAATCAGCCCCAGCATTTT.

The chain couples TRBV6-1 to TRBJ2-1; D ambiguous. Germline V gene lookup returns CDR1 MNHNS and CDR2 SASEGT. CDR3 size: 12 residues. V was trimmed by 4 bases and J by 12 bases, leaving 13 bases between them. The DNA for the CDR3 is TGTGCCAGCAGTGGCGAGGTGGCAGGGCAGTTCTTC. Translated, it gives CASSGEVAGQFF.

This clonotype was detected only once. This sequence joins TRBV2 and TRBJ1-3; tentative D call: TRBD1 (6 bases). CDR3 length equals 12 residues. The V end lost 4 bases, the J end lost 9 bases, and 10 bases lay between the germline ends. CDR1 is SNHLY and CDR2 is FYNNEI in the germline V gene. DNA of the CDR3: TGTGCCAGCAGTGTACTACAGGGCACCATATATTTT. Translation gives CASSVLQGTIYF.

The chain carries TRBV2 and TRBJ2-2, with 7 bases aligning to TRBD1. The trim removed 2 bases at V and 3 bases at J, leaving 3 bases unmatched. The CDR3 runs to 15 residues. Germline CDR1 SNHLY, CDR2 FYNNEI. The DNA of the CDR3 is TGTGCCAGCAGTGAACGACAGGGATACACCGGGGAGCTGTTTTTT. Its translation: CASSERQGYTGELFF.

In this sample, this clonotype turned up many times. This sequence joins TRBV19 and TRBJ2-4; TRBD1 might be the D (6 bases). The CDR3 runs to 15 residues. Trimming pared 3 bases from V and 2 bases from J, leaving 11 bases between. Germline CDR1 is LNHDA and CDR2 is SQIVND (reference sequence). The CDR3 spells CASSIGGGTKNIQYF. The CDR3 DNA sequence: TGTGCCAGTAGTATTGGGGGCGGAACCAAAAACATTCAGTACTTC.

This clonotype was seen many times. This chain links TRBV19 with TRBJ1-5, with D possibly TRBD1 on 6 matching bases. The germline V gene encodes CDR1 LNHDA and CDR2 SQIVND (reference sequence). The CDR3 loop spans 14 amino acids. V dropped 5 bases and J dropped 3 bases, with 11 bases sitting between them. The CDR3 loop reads CASSEGHFNQPQHF. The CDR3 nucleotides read TGTGCCAGTAGTGAGGGACATTTCAATCAGCCCCAGCATTTT.

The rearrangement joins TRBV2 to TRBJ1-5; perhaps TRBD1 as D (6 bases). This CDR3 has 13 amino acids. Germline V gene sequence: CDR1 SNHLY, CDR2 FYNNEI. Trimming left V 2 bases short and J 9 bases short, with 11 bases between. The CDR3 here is CASSELEGGPQHF. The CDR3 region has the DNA TGTGCCAGCAGTGAATTAGAGGGGGGGCCCCAGCATTTT.

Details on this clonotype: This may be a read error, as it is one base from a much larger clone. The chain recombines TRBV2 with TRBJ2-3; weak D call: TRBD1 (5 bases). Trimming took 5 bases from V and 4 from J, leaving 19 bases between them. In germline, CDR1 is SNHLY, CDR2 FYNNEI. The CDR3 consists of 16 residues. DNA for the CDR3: TGTGCCAGCAGTCGAGACAGTACGATTCGTGCAGATACGCAGTATTTT. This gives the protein CASSRDSTIRADTQYF. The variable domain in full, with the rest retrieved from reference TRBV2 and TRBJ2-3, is EPEVTQTPSHQVTQMGQEVILRCVPISNHLYFYWYRQILGQKVEFLVSFYNNEISEKSEIFDDQFSVERPDGSNFTLKIRSTKLEDSAMYFCASSRDSTIRADTQYFGPGTRLTVL.

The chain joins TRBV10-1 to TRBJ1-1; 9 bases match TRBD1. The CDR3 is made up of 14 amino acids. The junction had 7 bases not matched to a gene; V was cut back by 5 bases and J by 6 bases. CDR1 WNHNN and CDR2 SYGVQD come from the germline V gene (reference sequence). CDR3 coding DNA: TGCGCCAGCAGTAGGACAGGGGAAAGTTCTGAAGCTTTCTTT. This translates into CASSRTGESSEAFF.

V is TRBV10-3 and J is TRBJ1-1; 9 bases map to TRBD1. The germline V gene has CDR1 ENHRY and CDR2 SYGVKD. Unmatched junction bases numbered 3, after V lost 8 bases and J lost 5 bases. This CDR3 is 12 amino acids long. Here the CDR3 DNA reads TGTGCCATCGCGACAGGGGGAACTGAAGCTTTCTTT. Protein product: CAIATGGTEAFF.